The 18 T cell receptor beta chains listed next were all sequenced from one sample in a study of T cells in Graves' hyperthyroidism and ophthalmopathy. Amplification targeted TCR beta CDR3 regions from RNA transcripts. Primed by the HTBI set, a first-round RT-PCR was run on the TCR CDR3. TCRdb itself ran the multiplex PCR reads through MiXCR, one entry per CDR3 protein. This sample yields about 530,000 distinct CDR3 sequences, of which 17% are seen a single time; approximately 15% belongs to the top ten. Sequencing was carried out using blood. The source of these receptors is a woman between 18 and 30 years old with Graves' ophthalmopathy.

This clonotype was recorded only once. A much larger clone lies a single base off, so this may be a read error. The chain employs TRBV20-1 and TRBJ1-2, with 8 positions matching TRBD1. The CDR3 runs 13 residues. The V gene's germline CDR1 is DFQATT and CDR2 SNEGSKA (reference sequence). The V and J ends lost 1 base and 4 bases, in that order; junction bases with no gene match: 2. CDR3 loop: CSARGRGLYGYTF. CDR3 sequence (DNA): TGCAGTGCTAGAGGCAGGGGGCTCTATGGCTACACCTTC.

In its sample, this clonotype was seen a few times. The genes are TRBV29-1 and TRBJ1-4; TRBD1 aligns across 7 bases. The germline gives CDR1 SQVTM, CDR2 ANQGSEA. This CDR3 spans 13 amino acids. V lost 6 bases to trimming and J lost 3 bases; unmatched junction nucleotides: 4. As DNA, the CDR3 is TGCAGCGTCGAACAGGGGCCTAATGAAAAACTGTTTTTT. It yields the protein CSVEQGPNEKLFF.

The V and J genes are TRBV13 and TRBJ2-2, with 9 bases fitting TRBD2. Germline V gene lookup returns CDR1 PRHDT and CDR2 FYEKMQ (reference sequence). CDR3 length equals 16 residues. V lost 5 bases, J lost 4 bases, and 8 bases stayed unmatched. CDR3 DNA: TGTGCCAGCAGCCCGTCTGGCGGGGGGGGCACCGGGGAGCTGTTTTTT. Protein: CASSPSGGGGTGELFF.

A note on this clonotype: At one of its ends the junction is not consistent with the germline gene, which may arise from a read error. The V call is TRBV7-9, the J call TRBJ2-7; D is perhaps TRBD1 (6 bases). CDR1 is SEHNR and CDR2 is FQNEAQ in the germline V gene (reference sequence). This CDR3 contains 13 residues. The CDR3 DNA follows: TGTGCCAGCAGCGCCCGGGACACCTACGAGCGGTACTTC. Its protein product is CASSARDTYERYF.

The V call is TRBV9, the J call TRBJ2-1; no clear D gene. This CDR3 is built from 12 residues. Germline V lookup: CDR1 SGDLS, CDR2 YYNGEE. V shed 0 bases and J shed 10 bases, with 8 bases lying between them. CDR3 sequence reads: CASSVDLGEQFF. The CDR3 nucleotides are TGTGCCAGCAGCGTAGACCTTGGCGAGCAGTTCTTC.

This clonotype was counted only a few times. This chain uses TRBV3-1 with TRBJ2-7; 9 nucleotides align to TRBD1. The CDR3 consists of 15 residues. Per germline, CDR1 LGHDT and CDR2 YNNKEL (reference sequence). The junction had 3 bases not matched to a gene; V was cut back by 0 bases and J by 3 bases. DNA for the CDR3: TGTGCCAGCAGCCAAGAGGGACAGGGCCTCTACGAGCAGTACTTC. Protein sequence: CASSQEGQGLYEQYF.

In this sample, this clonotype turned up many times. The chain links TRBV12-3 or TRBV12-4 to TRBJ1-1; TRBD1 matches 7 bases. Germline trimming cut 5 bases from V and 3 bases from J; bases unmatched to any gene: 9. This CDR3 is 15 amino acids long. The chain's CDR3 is CASSPLQGLDTEAFF. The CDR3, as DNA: TGTGCCAGCAGTCCATTACAGGGGCTGGACACTGAAGCTTTCTTT.

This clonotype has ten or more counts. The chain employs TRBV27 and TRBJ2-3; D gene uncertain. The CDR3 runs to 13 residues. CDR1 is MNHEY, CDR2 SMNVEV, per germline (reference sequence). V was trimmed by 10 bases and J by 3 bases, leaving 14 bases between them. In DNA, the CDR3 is TGTGCCATTCCAGCCGACGGGACAGATACGCAGTATTTT. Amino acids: CAIPADGTDTQYF.

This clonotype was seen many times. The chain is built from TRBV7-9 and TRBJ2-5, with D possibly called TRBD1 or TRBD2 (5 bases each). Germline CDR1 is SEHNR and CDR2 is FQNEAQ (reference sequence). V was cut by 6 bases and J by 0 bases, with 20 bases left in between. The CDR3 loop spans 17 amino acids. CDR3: CASSRQLDGTHQETQYF. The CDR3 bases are TGTGCCAGCAGTCGACAGCTTGACGGGACCCACCAAGAGACCCAGTACTTC.

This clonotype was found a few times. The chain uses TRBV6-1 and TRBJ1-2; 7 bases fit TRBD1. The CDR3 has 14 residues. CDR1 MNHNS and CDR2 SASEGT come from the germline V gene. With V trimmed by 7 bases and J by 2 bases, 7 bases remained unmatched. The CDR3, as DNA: TGTGCCAGCACTAACGCAGGGGGAAACTATGGCTACACCTTC. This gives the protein CASTNAGGNYGYTF.

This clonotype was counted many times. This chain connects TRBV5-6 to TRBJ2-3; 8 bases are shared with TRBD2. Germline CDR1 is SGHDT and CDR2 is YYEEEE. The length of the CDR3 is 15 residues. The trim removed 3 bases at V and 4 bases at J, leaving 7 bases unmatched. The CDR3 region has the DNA TGTGCCAGCAGCTGGAGGACTAGCCACCCAGATACGCAGTATTTT. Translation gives CASSWRTSHPDTQYF.

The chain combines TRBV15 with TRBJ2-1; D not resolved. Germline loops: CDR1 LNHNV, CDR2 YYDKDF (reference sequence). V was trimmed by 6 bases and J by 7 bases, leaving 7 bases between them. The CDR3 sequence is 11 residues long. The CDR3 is CATSLRNEQFF. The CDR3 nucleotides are TGTGCCACCAGTCTTCGTAATGAGCAGTTCTTC.

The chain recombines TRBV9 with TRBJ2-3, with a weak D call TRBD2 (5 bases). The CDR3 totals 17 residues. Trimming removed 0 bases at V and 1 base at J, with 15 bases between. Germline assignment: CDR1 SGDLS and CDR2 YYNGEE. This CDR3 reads CASSVVGDPIGTDTQYF. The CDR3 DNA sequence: TGTGCCAGCAGCGTAGTGGGAGACCCTATTGGCACAGATACGCAGTATTTT. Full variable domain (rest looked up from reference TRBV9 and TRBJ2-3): DSGVTQTPKHLITATGQRVTLRCSPRSGDLSVYWYQQSLDQGLQFLIQYYNGEERAKGNILERFSAQQFPDLHSELNLSSLELGDSALYFCASSVVGDPIGTDTQYFGPGTRLTVL.

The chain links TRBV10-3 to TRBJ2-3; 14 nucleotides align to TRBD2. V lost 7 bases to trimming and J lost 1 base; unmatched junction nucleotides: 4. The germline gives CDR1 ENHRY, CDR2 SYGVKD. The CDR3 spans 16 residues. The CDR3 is CAIKGLAGGRTDTQYF. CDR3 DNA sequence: TGTGCCATCAAAGGACTAGCGGGGGGACGCACAGATACGCAGTATTTT.

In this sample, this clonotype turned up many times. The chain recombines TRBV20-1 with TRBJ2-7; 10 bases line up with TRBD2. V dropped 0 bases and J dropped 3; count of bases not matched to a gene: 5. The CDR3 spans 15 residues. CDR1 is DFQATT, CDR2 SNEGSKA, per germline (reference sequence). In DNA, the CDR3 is TGCAGTGCTAGAGATCTAGTAGCGGGGGGCTACGAGCAGTACTTC. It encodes CSARDLVAGGYEQYF.

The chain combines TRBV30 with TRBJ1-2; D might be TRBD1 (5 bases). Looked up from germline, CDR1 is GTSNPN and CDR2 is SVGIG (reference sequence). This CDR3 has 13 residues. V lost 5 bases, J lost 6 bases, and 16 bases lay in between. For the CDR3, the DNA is TGTGCCTGGGCCGGGATGTTGGGGGATGGCTACACCTTC. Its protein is CAWAGMLGDGYTF.

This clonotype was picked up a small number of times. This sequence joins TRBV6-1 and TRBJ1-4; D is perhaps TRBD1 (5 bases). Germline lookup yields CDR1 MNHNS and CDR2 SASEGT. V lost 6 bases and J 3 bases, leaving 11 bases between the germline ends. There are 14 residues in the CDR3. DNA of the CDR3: TGTGCCAGCAGGTCCAGGGTGGCTAATGAAAAACTGTTTTTT. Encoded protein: CASRSRVANEKLFF.

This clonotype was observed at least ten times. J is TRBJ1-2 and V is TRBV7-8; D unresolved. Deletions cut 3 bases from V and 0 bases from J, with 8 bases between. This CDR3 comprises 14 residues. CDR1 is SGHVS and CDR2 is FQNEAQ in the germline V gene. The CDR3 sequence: CASSFSGTNYGYTF. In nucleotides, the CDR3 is TGTGCCAGCAGCTTTAGTGGAACTAACTATGGCTACACCTTC.